The T cell receptor beta chain described here comes from a study of Tregs in tolerant kidney transplant recipients. Recipients received nonmyeloablative bone marrow transplants from related graft donors, with transient mixed chimerism. Thawed PBMCs were FACS-sorted into unstimulated CD4+CD25+CD127- regulatory T cells, CD4+CD25- non-regulatory cells, CD4 and CD8 cells. This clone was counted only a few times. Its antigen is undetermined. Data came from immunoSEQ multiplex PCR; TCRdb stores just in-frame clones and leaves some out. The data show roughly 64,000 clones, around 87% seen once. Study findings and constraints: In tolerant patients, donor-specific Tregs outgrew total Tregs, suggesting antigen-driven expansion. Nucleotide sequences could not be compared across some patients' samples due to primer changes. Few patients were studied, so findings need validation in larger groups.

The germline V gene encodes CDR1 LNHDA and CDR2 SQIVND (reference sequence). V dropped 6 bases and J dropped 6; count of bases not matched to a gene: 3. This CDR3 contains 13 residues. The receptor's source is a human patient who received a combined kidney and bone marrow transplant. Part of the T cells may come from the graft donor. Sequenced material: CD4+ T cells from blood (PBMCs), taken 6 months after the transplant. The genes are TRBV19 and TRBJ1-5; 9 nucleotides agree with TRBD1. CDR3 DNA sequence: TGTGCCAGTAGCAACAGGGGGCTTCAGCCCCAGCATTTT. It is translated as CASSNRGLQPQHF. The entire variable domain, with the rest obtained from reference TRBV19 and TRBJ1-5, is as follows: DGGITQSPKYLFRKEGQNVTLSCEQNLNHDAMYWYRQDPGQGLRLIYYSQIVNDFQKGDIAEGYSVSREKKESFPLTVTSAQKNPTAFYLCASSNRGLQPQHFGDGTRLSIL.